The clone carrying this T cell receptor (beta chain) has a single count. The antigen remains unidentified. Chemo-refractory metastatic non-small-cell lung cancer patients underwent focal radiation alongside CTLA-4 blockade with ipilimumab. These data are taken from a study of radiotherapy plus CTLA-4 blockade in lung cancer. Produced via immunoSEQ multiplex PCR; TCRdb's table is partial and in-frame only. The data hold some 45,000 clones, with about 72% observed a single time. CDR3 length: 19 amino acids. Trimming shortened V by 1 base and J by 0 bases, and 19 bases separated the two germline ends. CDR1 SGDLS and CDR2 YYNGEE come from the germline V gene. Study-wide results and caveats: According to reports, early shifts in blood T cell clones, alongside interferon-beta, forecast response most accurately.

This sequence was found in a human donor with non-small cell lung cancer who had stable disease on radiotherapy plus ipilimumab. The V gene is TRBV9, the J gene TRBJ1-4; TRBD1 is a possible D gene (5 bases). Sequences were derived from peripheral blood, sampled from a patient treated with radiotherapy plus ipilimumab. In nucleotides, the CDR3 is TGTGCCAGCAGCGTACTCCCCCTCACAGGAGGGACAACTAATGAAAAACTGTTTTTT. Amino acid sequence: CASSVLPLTGGTTNEKLFF.